The 19 T cell receptor beta chains given below trace back to one sample, sequenced in a study of cytomegalovirus exposure and HLA in healthy donors. Sequencing was performed with immunoSEQ multiplex PCR; in TCRdb, only in-frame clones are kept and a portion is missing. Altogether about 200,000 clones are present, roughly 88% being singletons, with the ten largest covering around an eighth. The sample was PBMCs. Receptors were obtained from a woman aged 25 to 39 in good health and CMV-seropositive.

V and J are TRBV25-1 and TRBJ2-7; D remains unclear. The CDR3 contains 11 residues. Trimming cost V 4 bases and J 3 bases, with 4 bases left between them. Germline assignment: CDR1 MGHDK and CDR2 SYGVNS. This CDR3 is CASSANYEQYF. The CDR3 bases are TGTGCCAGCAGTGCAAACTACGAGCAGTACTTC.

The genes are TRBV2 and TRBJ2-7; 10 bases align to TRBD2. Losses at the gene ends were 7 bases for V and 2 bases for J; bases not matched to a gene: 2. The CDR3 covers 13 residues. The germline V gene has CDR1 SNHLY and CDR2 FYNNEI. The CDR3 DNA is TGTGCCAGCAAAGGACTAGCGGCCTACGAGCAGTACTTC. It encodes CASKGLAAYEQYF.

This chain links TRBV6-1 with TRBJ2-7, with TRBD2 identical over 10 bases. The germline CDR1 and CDR2 sequences are MNHNS and SASEGT. The CDR3 has 18 amino acids. Losses at the gene ends were 2 bases for V and 1 base for J; bases not matched to a gene: 11. CDR3 DNA: TGTGCCAGCAGTGAACGAAGTCTAGCGGGAGTTCAGTCCTACGAGCAGTACTTC. It is translated as CASSERSLAGVQSYEQYF.

This rearrangement joins TRBV7-9 to TRBJ2-7; D might be TRBD2 (6 bases). The CDR3 is made up of 13 amino acids. V lost 6 bases to trimming and J lost 6 bases, with 15 bases between them. Germline V gives CDR1 SEHNR, CDR2 FQNEAQ (reference sequence). The CDR3 protein is CASSQGVGGEQYF. The CDR3 DNA sequence: TGTGCCAGCAGTCAGGGAGTGGGAGGCGAGCAGTACTTC.

The chain employs TRBV10-3 and TRBJ2-1; TRBD1 matches at 12 bases. With 7 bases clipped from V and 8 bases from J, the junction kept 6 bases outside the gene matches. The CDR3 loop spans 14 amino acids. Per germline, CDR1 ENHRY and CDR2 SYGVKD. CDR3 amino acids: CAITPGQGAYEQFF. The CDR3 DNA follows: TGTGCCATCACCCCGGGACAGGGGGCGTATGAGCAGTTCTTC.

The CDR3 sequence: CASSFPGELSEQFF. CDR3 bases: TGCGCCAGCAGCTTCCCCGGGGAGTTGAGTGAGCAGTTCTTC. This chain connects TRBV5-1 to TRBJ2-1; D is perhaps TRBD2 (5 bases). The CDR3 consists of 14 residues. With 2 bases removed from V and 9 bases from J, the gap between germline ends came to 15 bases. Germline CDR1 reads SGHRS; CDR2 reads YFSETQ.

The chain combines TRBV6-5 with TRBJ1-2, with D perhaps matching TRBD1 (6 bases). The CDR3 contains 14 residues. Per the germline V gene, CDR1 is MNHEY and CDR2 is SVGAGI. The V and J ends lost 0 bases and 5 bases respectively, with 10 bases between them. DNA of the CDR3: TGTGCCAGCAGTTACTCCGGGGACATTTATGGCTACACCTTC. Amino acids: CASSYSGDIYGYTF.

The chain carries TRBV28 and TRBJ2-7; a possible D gene is TRBD1 (6 bases). This CDR3 spans 13 amino acids. Germline CDR1 and CDR2: MDHEN and SYDVKM. V gave up 7 bases and J gave up 2 bases, with 12 bases separating them. CDR3 bases: TGTGCCAGCAACGGGACACCGGCCTACGAGCAGTACTTC. Translation: CASNGTPAYEQYF.

The chain recombines TRBV27 with TRBJ1-5, with a possible D match to TRBD1 (5 bases). CDR1 and CDR2 from the germline V gene are MNHEY and SMNVEV (reference sequence). V lost 1 base and J 2 bases, leaving 9 bases between the germline ends. The CDR3 length is 15 residues. CDR3 bases: TGTGCCAGCAGTTTATGGGGGGATGGCAATCAGCCCCAGCATTTT. Translated, it gives CASSLWGDGNQPQHF.

The chain uses TRBV6-4 and TRBJ2-5, with D uncertain. The CDR3 length is 11 residues. Germline V gives CDR1 MRHNA, CDR2 SNTAGT. Deletions cut 7 bases from V and 5 bases from J, with 8 bases between. In DNA, the CDR3 is TGTGCCAGCACTGCCGGGGAGACCCAGTACTTC. Residues: CASTAGETQYF.

The chain links TRBV14 to TRBJ1-1; 10 positions match TRBD1. The CDR3 spans 16 residues. With V trimmed by 2 bases and J by 4 bases, 7 bases remained unmatched. Germline assignment: CDR1 SGHDN and CDR2 FVKESK. The chain's CDR3 is CASSQRDRGLGTEAFF. In nucleotides, the CDR3 is TGTGCCAGCAGCCAAAGGGACAGGGGCTTGGGCACTGAAGCTTTCTTT.

This clone occurred once. This rearrangement joins TRBV25-1 to TRBJ2-7; 7 bases fit TRBD1. The CDR3 extends over 12 amino acids. Germline V gene lookup returns CDR1 MGHDK and CDR2 SYGVNS. V shed 6 bases and J 5 bases; nucleotides not matched to a gene: 4. The CDR3 region is CASRDRLNEQYF. The CDR3 region has the DNA TGTGCCAGCAGGGACAGGTTAAACGAGCAGTACTTC.

V is TRBV4-2 and J is TRBJ2-3, with D unresolved. The CDR3 is 13 residues long. Germline V gene lookup returns CDR1 LGHNA and CDR2 YNFKEQ. The V and J ends lost 0 bases and 5 bases respectively, with 6 bases between them. The CDR3 is CASSQDERDTQYF. The CDR3 DNA reads as TGTGCCAGCAGCCAAGATGAGAGAGATACGCAGTATTTT.

The genes are TRBV9 and TRBJ2-1; TRBD2 matches at 9 bases. The CDR3 covers 16 residues. V lost 4 bases and J lost 4; bases outside the gene matches: 9. CDR1 and CDR2 (germline): SGDLS, YYNGEE. CDR3 nucleotide sequence: TGTGCCAGCAGCCCGCGGTCAGCGGGAGGATACAATGAGCAGTTCTTC. Amino acids: CASSPRSAGGYNEQFF.

This clone was seen only once. This rearrangement joins TRBV7-9 to TRBJ1-2; 8 bases map to TRBD1. Unmatched junction bases numbered 5, after V lost 5 bases and J lost 3 bases. Germline values: CDR1 SEHNR, CDR2 FQNEAQ (reference sequence). This CDR3 comprises 14 residues. The CDR3 DNA sequence: TGTGCCAGCAGCCCGGACAGGGAAGACTATGGCTACACCTTC. Its protein product is CASSPDREDYGYTF.

The J gene is TRBJ1-5, the V gene TRBV10-3; TRBD1 matches at 9 bases. Germline V CDR1 and CDR2: ENHRY, SYGVKD. The CDR3 contains 16 residues. J lost 4 bases, V lost 0 bases, and 4 bases had no gene match. CDR3 bases: TGTGCCATCAGTGAGTCGGGACAGGGAAAAAATCAGCCCCAGCATTTT. As protein: CAISESGQGKNQPQHF.

The chain is built from TRBV28 and TRBJ1-1; no definite D call. The germline V gene has CDR1 MDHEN and CDR2 SYDVKM. Trimming pared 2 bases from V and 5 bases from J, leaving 9 bases between. The CDR3 is 13 residues long. The CDR3 nucleotides read TGTGCCAGCAGTTTAGGGAGGGAAACTGAAGCTTTCTTT. It is translated as CASSLGRETEAFF.

The chain couples TRBV5-6 to TRBJ2-1; D not resolved. This CDR3 region has 14 residues. CDR1 is SGHDT and CDR2 is YYEEEE in the germline V gene. Trimming cost V 6 bases and J 0 bases, with 10 bases left between them. The CDR3 bases are TGTGCCAGCATACGTGAGAGCTCCTACAATGAGCAGTTCTTC. Its protein is CASIRESSYNEQFF.

The J gene is TRBJ1-4, the V gene TRBV7-9; 8 bases align to TRBD1. Trimming took 5 bases from V and 15 from J; bases not matched to a gene: 5. Germline-derived CDR1 and CDR2 are SEHNR and FQNEAQ (reference sequence). The CDR3 covers 11 residues. CDR3 in DNA: TGTGCCAGCAGCGATCAGGGGGCTTTGTTTTTT. Translation gives CASSDQGALFF.